This record covers a single T cell receptor (beta chain). The data originate from a study of blood T cell repertoires in COVID-19. Study-wide context: Sites across the United States, Italy and Spain contributed samples from acute and convalescent COVID-19. T cells, B-cell-depleted T cells, or PBMCs supplied cDNA or gDNA.

Authors' data handling: Nucleated cell counts were estimated from reference gene primer amplification. The method was immunoSEQ multiplex PCR; TCRdb's version includes in-frame clones alone and lacks a portion of them. D and trimming come from the DNA, and the V and J calls and clone size come from that table. The sample yields approximately 120,000 clones, about 83% seen once. This CDR3 has 16 amino acids. In germline, CDR1 is SGHTA, CDR2 FQGTGA. V shed 3 bases, J shed 2 bases, and the junction held 6 bases outside the gene matches. The clonotype was recovered from a man in his 60s with acute or convalescent COVID-19. The specimen was peripheral blood. The rearrangement joins TRBV7-3 to TRBJ2-3, with 9 bases fitting TRBD1. CDR3 in amino acids: CASSFTGTGPTDTQYF. DNA of the CDR3: TGTGCCAGCAGCTTTACCGGGACAGGGCCCACAGATACGCAGTATTTT. The full variable domain, in which reference TRBV7-3 and TRBJ2-3 provide the parts outside the CDR3, is GAGVSQTPSNKVTEKGKYVELRCDPISGHTALYWYRQSLGQGPEFLIYFQGTGAADDSGLPNDRFFAVRPEGSVSTLKIQRTERGDSAVYLCASSFTGTGPTDTQYFGPGTRLTVL.